This is a list of T cell receptor beta chains from one sample in a study of cytomegalovirus exposure and HLA in healthy donors. Repertoires were generated with immunoSEQ multiplex PCR, while TCRdb's copy carries only in-frame clones and drops some. Of 270,000 or so clones in the sample, just over 85% were seen once. The sequencing input was PBMCs. These receptors were obtained from a man aged 40-49 years in good health and CMV-seropositive. Both conserved end residues are part of each CDR3. D genes are given only for firm matches. The size field is filled for only some rows; it gives once, few, many or a size class.

j_call: TRBJ2-3; v_call: TRBV18; clone_size: -; d_call: TRBD1; cdr3_aa: CASSLTGELVYF; cdr3_nt: TGTGCCAGCTCCCTAACAGGGGAACTTGTGTATTTT
j_call: TRBJ1-5; v_call: TRBV28; clone_size: -; d_call: -; cdr3_aa: CASSQRGILSNQPQHF; cdr3_nt: TGTGCCAGCAGTCAACGGGGTATCCTTAGCAATCAGCCCCAGCATTTT
j_call: TRBJ2-1; v_call: TRBV27; clone_size: -; d_call: -; cdr3_aa: CASRGPSRYNEQFF; cdr3_nt: TGTGCCAGCCGAGGGCCTTCCCGATACAATGAGCAGTTCTTC
j_call: TRBJ1-1; v_call: TRBV6-1; clone_size: -; d_call: -; cdr3_aa: CASSEYRGTEAFF; cdr3_nt: TGTGCCAGCAGTGAATACCGGGGCACTGAAGCTTTCTTT
j_call: TRBJ1-1; v_call: TRBV28; clone_size: -; d_call: TRBD1; cdr3_aa: CASRYGDRGPRTRWNTEAFF; cdr3_nt: TGTGCCAGCAGGTACGGGGACAGGGGGCCTCGAACGAGGTGGAACACTGAAGCTTTCTTT
j_call: TRBJ2-6; v_call: TRBV11-2; clone_size: -; d_call: -; cdr3_aa: CASIRVSGANVLTF; cdr3_nt: TGTGCGAGCATTAGGGTATCTGGGGCCAACGTCCTGACTTTT
j_call: TRBJ2-7; v_call: TRBV6-1; clone_size: -; d_call: -; cdr3_aa: CASREGLSLEQYF; cdr3_nt: TGTGCCAGCAGGGAAGGTCTATCTCTCGAGCAGTACTTC
j_call: TRBJ2-1; v_call: TRBV7-2; clone_size: once; d_call: -; cdr3_aa: CASSPTSLASGNEQFF; cdr3_nt: TGTGCCAGCAGCCCCACATCTCTAGCGAGTGGAAATGAGCAGTTCTTC
j_call: TRBJ2-7; v_call: TRBV21-1; clone_size: -; d_call: -; cdr3_aa: CASSARRNSPYEQYF; cdr3_nt: TGTGCCAGCAGCGCCCGACGGAACAGTCCCTACGAGCAGTACTTC
j_call: TRBJ2-5; v_call: TRBV10-3; clone_size: -; d_call: TRBD2; cdr3_aa: CAISDDGGGTQYF; cdr3_nt: TGTGCCATCAGTGATGATGGGGGGGGGACCCAGTACTTC
j_call: TRBJ1-5; v_call: TRBV30; clone_size: -; d_call: -; cdr3_aa: CAWARSNQPQHF; cdr3_nt: TGTGCCTGGGCGCGTAGCAATCAGCCCCAGCATTTT
j_call: TRBJ2-3; v_call: TRBV19; clone_size: -; d_call: TRBD2; cdr3_aa: CASSIGLAVTDTQYF; cdr3_nt: TGTGCCAGTAGTATCGGCCTAGCGGTGACAGATACGCAGTATTTT
j_call: TRBJ2-7; v_call: TRBV5-1; clone_size: -; d_call: -; cdr3_aa: CASSWRQEQYF; cdr3_nt: TGCGCCAGCAGCTGGCGACAAGAGCAGTACTTC
j_call: TRBJ2-1; v_call: TRBV6-5; clone_size: -; d_call: -; cdr3_aa: CASSLLWSGSYNEQFF; cdr3_nt: TGTGCCAGCAGTTTATTGTGGAGTGGCTCCTACAATGAGCAGTTCTTC
j_call: TRBJ1-5; v_call: TRBV6-1; clone_size: -; d_call: TRBD1; cdr3_aa: CASSGQGAGQPQHF; cdr3_nt: TGTGCCAGCAGCGGACAGGGGGCAGGTCAGCCCCAGCATTTT
j_call: TRBJ2-1; v_call: TRBV29-1; clone_size: -; d_call: TRBD1; cdr3_aa: CSVSGDRGLNEQFF; cdr3_nt: TGCAGCGTTTCGGGGGACAGGGGATTGAATGAGCAGTTCTTC
j_call: TRBJ1-5; v_call: TRBV19; clone_size: few; d_call: TRBD1; cdr3_aa: CASSEDRASNQPQHF; cdr3_nt: TGTGCCAGTAGTGAGGACAGGGCTAGCAATCAGCCCCAGCATTTT
j_call: TRBJ2-3; v_call: TRBV7-6; clone_size: -; d_call: -; cdr3_aa: CASSSYPTDTQYF; cdr3_nt: TGTGCCAGCAGCTCCTACCCCACAGATACGCAGTATTTT
j_call: TRBJ2-7; v_call: TRBV9; clone_size: -; d_call: TRBD2; cdr3_aa: CASSLGLAGDEQYF; cdr3_nt: TGTGCCAGCAGCCTAGGACTAGCGGGAGACGAGCAGTACTTC
j_call: TRBJ1-2; v_call: TRBV29-1; clone_size: -; d_call: TRBD1; cdr3_aa: CSVEGTGSGYTF; cdr3_nt: TGCAGCGTTGAAGGGACAGGGAGTGGCTACACCTTC
j_call: TRBJ2-2; v_call: TRBV4-2; clone_size: -; d_call: TRBD2; cdr3_aa: CASSQGAGGNTGELFF; cdr3_nt: TGTGCCAGCAGCCAAGGTGCGGGGGGGAACACCGGGGAGCTGTTTTTT
j_call: TRBJ1-3; v_call: TRBV28; clone_size: -; d_call: TRBD1; cdr3_aa: CASTTGSSGNTIYF; cdr3_nt: TGTGCCAGCACGACAGGGAGCTCTGGAAACACCATATATTTT
j_call: TRBJ1-1; v_call: TRBV7-3; clone_size: -; d_call: -; cdr3_aa: CASSLGGANTEAFF; cdr3_nt: TGTGCCAGCAGCTTAGGGGGGGCTAACACTGAAGCTTTCTTT
j_call: TRBJ1-3; v_call: TRBV6-5; clone_size: -; d_call: TRBD1; cdr3_aa: CASRDRGLTGNTIYF; cdr3_nt: TGTGCCAGCAGGGACAGGGGCCTTACTGGAAACACCATATATTTT
j_call: TRBJ2-7; v_call: TRBV7-9; clone_size: -; d_call: -; cdr3_aa: CASSFAGAPSGEQYF; cdr3_nt: TGTGCCAGCAGCTTTGCAGGGGCACCGAGTGGCGAGCAGTACTTC
j_call: TRBJ2-1; v_call: TRBV10-3; clone_size: -; d_call: TRBD2; cdr3_aa: CAISVSAGASYNEQFF; cdr3_nt: TGTGCCATCAGTGTTAGTGCGGGAGCCTCCTACAATGAGCAGTTCTTC
j_call: TRBJ2-7; v_call: TRBV6-1; clone_size: -; d_call: TRBD2; cdr3_aa: CASSLLRGENEQYF; cdr3_nt: TGTGCCAGCTCACTTCTTCGGGGGGAAAACGAGCAGTACTTC
j_call: TRBJ2-2; v_call: TRBV6-6; clone_size: -; d_call: -; cdr3_aa: CATKGVFGELFF; cdr3_nt: TGTGCCACCAAAGGGGTGTTCGGGGAGCTGTTTTTT
j_call: TRBJ2-7; v_call: TRBV27; clone_size: -; d_call: TRBD1; cdr3_aa: CASGYRDSDYEQYF; cdr3_nt: TGTGCCAGCGGATACAGGGACAGCGACTACGAGCAGTACTTC
j_call: TRBJ1-5; v_call: TRBV19; clone_size: -; d_call: -; cdr3_aa: CATKTGRNQPQHF; cdr3_nt: TGTGCCACCAAGACGGGGAGGAATCAGCCCCAGCATTTT
j_call: TRBJ2-4; v_call: TRBV7-2; clone_size: -; d_call: -; cdr3_aa: CASTLVTTLAKNIQYF; cdr3_nt: TGTGCCAGCACCTTAGTGACTACCCTAGCCAAAAACATTCAGTACTTC